Included here is one T cell receptor (beta chain) sequence, with context. It has no known antigen specificity. Base qualities are missing; no much larger clone stands one base away. The immunoSEQ Assay, a bias-controlled multiplex PCR, was used to amplify TCRbeta CDR3 regions from genomic DNA. On the study's bioinformatics: Within the assay, amplification of reference gene primers was used to estimate how many nucleated cells each sample contained. Sequence reads were collapsed and filtered to measure the absolute abundance of every unique TCRbeta CDR3 rearrangement. For each sample, productive Simpson clonality was calculated by taking the square root of Simpson's diversity index across productive rearrangements. TCRdb limited this immuneACCESS table to in-frame rearrangements with V and J called. A share of clones is missing; checked studies link under half to unresolved V genes, and the rest is unexplained. V, J and clone size derive from that table, while D and trimming were established from the DNA sequence. Recorded for this sample are about 150,000 clones; about four fifths of them occurred a single time. Roughly 19% of the sample belongs to the ten largest clones.

Another Seattle source contributed samples from volunteer blood donors who had recovered from COVID-19. The collaborating institutions used their own protocols to collect whole blood in K2EDTA tubes. For TCRbeta analysis, collaborators shipped samples as frozen whole blood, isolated PBMCs, or DNA extracted from either of those sample types. V gives up 4 bases and J gives up 2 bases, and the segment between their germline ends measures 14 bases. Reading from cysteine to phenylalanine, the CDR3 counts 16 amino acids. Only the CDR3 DNA stays, 48 bases, in frame from base 1. The germline V gene sets CDR1 to MGHRA and CDR2 to YSYEKL. This specimen comes from a study of blood T cell repertoires in COVID-19 (dated by TCRdb to the early 2020s). Regarding the complete study: Collaborator samples came from the United States, Italy and Spain and covered acute and convalescent phases of COVID-19. The material from the prospective study consisted of cDNA or gDNA derived from T cells, B-cell-depleted T cells, or PBMCs. The dataset comprised deeply sampled blood TCRbeta repertoires from subjects exposed to, actively infected with, or recovered from COVID-19. A freely available public database, intended as a resource for researchers studying the immune response to SARS-CoV-2, is where the repertoires were released. The samples were drawn from the first 160 participants of the ongoing ImmuneRACE study and from 1,254 subjects provided by 6 global collaborators. Sample metadata almost always included a de-identified subject ID, COVID-19 status, age in years and sex. Where HLA class I and class II types were available, the types were taken from metadata supplied by the sample provider, not from assay-based typing.

Points the paper makes about the study in general: How much clinical and demographic metadata was included differed by source and by participant, and the metadata was provided uncurated.

Sequenced input: peripheral blood. The chain is encoded by TRBV4-1 joined to TRBJ1-4, with a weak D call of TRBD1 (5 bases match). This clonotype was sampled from a woman between 70 and 85 years old who had recovered from COVID-19. The nucleotides are TGCGCCAGCAGCCCCAGGACACCTATTACTAATGAAAAACTGTTTTTT. Translated, it gives CASSPRTPITNEKLFF.